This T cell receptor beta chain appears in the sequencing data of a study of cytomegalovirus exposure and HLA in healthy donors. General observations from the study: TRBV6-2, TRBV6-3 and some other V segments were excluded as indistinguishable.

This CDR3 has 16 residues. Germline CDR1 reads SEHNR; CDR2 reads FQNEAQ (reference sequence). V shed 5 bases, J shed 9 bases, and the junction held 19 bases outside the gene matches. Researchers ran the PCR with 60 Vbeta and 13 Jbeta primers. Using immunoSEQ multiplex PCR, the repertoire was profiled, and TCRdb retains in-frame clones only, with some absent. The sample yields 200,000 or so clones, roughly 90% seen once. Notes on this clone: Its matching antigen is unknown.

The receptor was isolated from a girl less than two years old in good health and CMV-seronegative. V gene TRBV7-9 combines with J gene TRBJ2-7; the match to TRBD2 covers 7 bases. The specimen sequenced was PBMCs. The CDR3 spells CASSNTANAGAEAQYF. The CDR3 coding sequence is TGTGCCAGCAGCAATACGGCAAACGCGGGAGCTGAGGCGCAGTACTTC.